One sample yielded the 21 T cell receptor beta chains listed below, sequenced in a study of cytomegalovirus exposure and HLA in healthy donors. The repertoire was sequenced with immunoSEQ multiplex PCR; TCRdb's copy has only in-frame clones and lacks some. The data contain about 360,000 clones, roughly 88% of them singletons. The sample taken for sequencing was PBMCs. The receptors derive from a woman aged 18 to 35 in good health and CMV-seronegative.

This chain uses TRBV4-1 with TRBJ2-7; a weak D match, TRBD1 (8 bases). Germline V gene sequence: CDR1 MGHRA, CDR2 YSYEKL. This CDR3 spans 16 amino acids. Trimming took off 0 bases at V and 2 bases at J, with 14 bases between the two ends. CDR3 nucleotide sequence: TGCGCCAGCAGCCAAGATACAGGGGGGGTTGCCTACGAGCAGTACTTC. The encoded protein is CASSQDTGGVAYEQYF.

This rearrangement joins TRBV1 to TRBJ1-2; no check of the table's D call, TRBD1, against the DNA was made. TRBV1 is recorded as a pseudogene. The CDR3 length is 13 residues. CDR3 amino acids: CTSSQGQLYGYTF. In DNA, the CDR3 is TGCACCAGCAGCCAAGGACAGCTCTATGGCTACACCTTC.

In its sample, this clone was seen many times. This sequence joins TRBV11-3 and TRBJ2-7, with 8 bases lining up with TRBD1. The CDR3 has 19 amino acids. J was trimmed by 4 bases and V by 0 bases; bases with no gene match: 17. The germline gives CDR1 SGHNT, CDR2 YENEEA. DNA for the CDR3: TGTGCCAGCAGCTTAGATTGGCCCCAGGGGGCGGCCTTCTCTTACGAGCAGTACTTC. Translation: CASSLDWPQGAAFSYEQYF.

The chain has TRBV7-9 and TRBJ2-7; possibly TRBD2 for D (5 bases). Germline assignment: CDR1 SEHNR and CDR2 FQNEAQ (reference sequence). Trimming took 5 bases from V and 3 from J, leaving 17 bases between them. CDR3 length equals 15 residues. CDR3 sequence reads: CASSPPGFSYYEQYF. DNA for the CDR3: TGTGCCAGCAGCCCCCCGGGGTTCTCCTACTACGAGCAGTACTTC.

The chain links TRBV5-5 to TRBJ2-7; D perhaps matches TRBD1 (5 bases). V shed 0 bases and J shed 6 bases, with 16 bases lying between them. The CDR3 runs 15 residues. Germline CDR1 and CDR2: SGHKS and YYEKEE (reference sequence). The CDR3 is CASSLAHQGLVEQYF. The CDR3, as DNA: TGTGCCAGCAGCTTGGCCCACCAGGGTCTCGTCGAGCAGTACTTC.

CDR3 nucleotide sequence: TGTGCCAGCAGCTCCCTACTTTTCGGGGAACTGTTCTCTGGAAACACCATATATTTT. The encoded protein is CASSSLLFGELFSGNTIYF. The chain joins TRBV7-8 to TRBJ1-3; D is ambiguous. V gave up 4 bases and J gave up 0 bases, with 22 bases separating them. The CDR3 loop spans 19 amino acids. The germline V gene has CDR1 SGHVS and CDR2 FQNEAQ.

This chain joins TRBV6-1 and TRBJ1-1, with unresolved D. Germline-derived CDR1 and CDR2 are MNHNS and SASEGT. Trimming took 7 bases from V and 3 from J, leaving 15 bases between them. The CDR3 contains 14 residues. The CDR3 DNA sequence: TGTGCCAGCATCCGTCAGCGGGCGCACACTGAAGCTTTCTTT. Translating gives CASIRQRAHTEAFF.

A remark on this clone: An end of the junction differs from the germline gene, which may be a read error. The chain carries TRBV5-4 and TRBJ2-1, with D possibly TRBD2 on 7 matching bases. This CDR3 has 16 amino acids. Germline lookup yields CDR1 SGHNT and CDR2 YYREEE (reference sequence). The CDR3 bases are TGTGCCAGCAGCTTAGGGGGGGATAGGGCCTACACTGAGCAGTTCTTC. Its translation is CASSLGGDRAYTEQFF.

This sequence joins TRBV9 and TRBJ2-7; the match to TRBD1 covers 7 bases. J was trimmed by 0 bases and V by 0 bases; bases with no gene match: 3. The CDR3 totals 15 residues. Per the germline V gene, CDR1 is SGDLS and CDR2 is YYNGEE. CDR3 nucleotides: TGTGCCAGCAGCGTAGCGACAGGGAGCTCCTACGAGCAGTACTTC. Translation gives CASSVATGSSYEQYF.

This chain links TRBV30 with TRBJ1-2; a weak D match, TRBD1 (5 bases). The V gene lost 2 bases and the J gene lost 0 bases, with 16 bases spanning the gap. This CDR3 has 16 residues. Germline lookup yields CDR1 GTSNPN and CDR2 SVGIG (reference sequence). The CDR3 coding sequence is TGTGCCTGGAGTCCCCTCTCAGGGTTAGCTAACTATGGCTACACCTTC. Translated: CAWSPLSGLANYGYTF.

This clone was observed a single time. V and J are TRBV5-4 and TRBJ2-7; 8 bases map to TRBD1. CDR1 is SGHNT and CDR2 is YYREEE in the germline V gene (reference sequence). V trimming: 5 bases; J trimming: 5 bases; junction bases outside the gene matches: 12. CDR3 length equals 15 residues. The CDR3 spells CASRPRTGLGDEQYF. The CDR3 bases are TGTGCCAGCAGACCCCGGACAGGGTTGGGCGACGAGCAGTACTTC.

This rearrangement joins TRBV10-3 to TRBJ2-7; 14 nucleotides agree with TRBD2. Per germline, CDR1 ENHRY and CDR2 SYGVKD. The J segment lost 3 bases and the V segment lost 10 bases, leaving 5 bases of the junction unmatched. There are 14 residues in the CDR3. The CDR3 DNA is TGTGCCAGCCGACTAGCGGGGGGGAACTACGAGCAGTACTTC. It encodes CASRLAGGNYEQYF.

In DNA form, the CDR3 reads TGTGCCAGCAGTGAAGAGCCTGGCACTGAAGCTTTCTTT. Its translation is CASSEEPGTEAFF. This sequence joins TRBV2 and TRBJ1-1, with D unresolved. Trimming removed 1 base at V and 4 bases at J, with 7 bases between. Germline CDR1 SNHLY, CDR2 FYNNEI. The CDR3 length is 13 residues.

This clone showed up just once. The J gene is TRBJ1-1, the V gene TRBV6-1; D not resolved. This CDR3 has 15 residues. Trimming took off 6 bases at V and 2 bases at J, with 16 bases between the two ends. Germline V gene sequence: CDR1 MNHNS, CDR2 SASEGT. CDR3 protein: CASSWGGSGNTEAFF. The CDR3 DNA reads TGTGCCAGCAGCTGGGGTGGGTCGGGAAACACTGAAGCTTTCTTT.

The chain is built from TRBV30 and TRBJ2-7, with a tentative D call TRBD2 (5 bases). V lost 2 bases to trimming and J lost 2 bases, with 7 bases between them. Per germline, CDR1 GTSNPN and CDR2 SVGIG (reference sequence). This CDR3 comprises 12 residues. CDR3 amino acids: CAWSYGAYEQYF. The CDR3 DNA reads as TGTGCCTGGAGTTACGGGGCCTACGAGCAGTACTTC.

The chain links TRBV27 to TRBJ2-4, with D perhaps matching TRBD1 (5 bases). Germline CDR1 and CDR2: MNHEY and SMNVEV (reference sequence). Trimming shortened V by 6 bases and J by 2 bases, and 11 bases separated the two germline ends. The CDR3 has 14 residues. The CDR3 reads CASRIQGSKNIQYF. DNA of the CDR3: TGTGCCAGCAGAATTCAGGGTTCCAAAAACATTCAGTACTTC.

This clone has at least ten counts. The rearrangement joins TRBV6-6 to TRBJ1-2; D remains unclear. Germline V gives CDR1 MNHNY, CDR2 SVGAGI (reference sequence). The CDR3 length is 12 residues. V dropped 0 bases and J dropped 4 bases, with 3 bases sitting between them. CDR3 protein: CASSYSAYGYTF. The CDR3 DNA follows: TGTGCCAGCAGTTACTCGGCCTATGGCTACACCTTC.

The chain uses TRBV5-1 and TRBJ2-1; D remains unclear. V lost 5 bases to trimming and J lost 9 bases, with 9 bases between them. CDR3 length equals 11 residues. Germline V gene lookup returns CDR1 SGHRS and CDR2 YFSETQ. As DNA, the CDR3 is TGCGCCAGCAGGTGGGCCGGTGAGCAGTTCTTC. It is translated as CASRWAGEQFF.

The rearrangement uses TRBV5-8 and TRBJ2-1; 8 bases line up with TRBD2. Germline V gene lookup returns CDR1 SGHTS and CDR2 YDEGEE. The CDR3 totals 17 residues. Unmatched junction bases numbered 10, after V lost 5 bases and J lost 0 bases. Here the CDR3 reads CASRKLAGGLSYNEQFF. CDR3 in DNA: TGTGCCAGCAGGAAATTGGCGGGAGGACTCTCCTACAATGAGCAGTTCTTC.

The CDR3 DNA is TGTGCCAGCAGTTACGGACAGGGTTCCTACAATGAGCAGTTCTTC. This sequence encodes CASSYGQGSYNEQFF. The chain couples TRBV6-5 to TRBJ2-1, with 8 bases identical to TRBD1. With V trimmed by 2 bases and J by 1 base, 1 base remained unmatched. This CDR3 has 15 residues. The germline CDR1 and CDR2 sequences are MNHEY and SVGAGI.

The CDR3 spells CASSTSGGSRAFF. The CDR3 nucleotides read TGTGCCAGCAGCACCTCTGGAGGGAGTAGGGCTTTCTTT. The V gene is TRBV6-1, the J gene TRBJ1-1; D gene uncertain. The V and J ends lost 6 bases and 11 bases respectively, with 19 bases between them. This CDR3 has 13 residues. The germline gives CDR1 MNHNS, CDR2 SASEGT.